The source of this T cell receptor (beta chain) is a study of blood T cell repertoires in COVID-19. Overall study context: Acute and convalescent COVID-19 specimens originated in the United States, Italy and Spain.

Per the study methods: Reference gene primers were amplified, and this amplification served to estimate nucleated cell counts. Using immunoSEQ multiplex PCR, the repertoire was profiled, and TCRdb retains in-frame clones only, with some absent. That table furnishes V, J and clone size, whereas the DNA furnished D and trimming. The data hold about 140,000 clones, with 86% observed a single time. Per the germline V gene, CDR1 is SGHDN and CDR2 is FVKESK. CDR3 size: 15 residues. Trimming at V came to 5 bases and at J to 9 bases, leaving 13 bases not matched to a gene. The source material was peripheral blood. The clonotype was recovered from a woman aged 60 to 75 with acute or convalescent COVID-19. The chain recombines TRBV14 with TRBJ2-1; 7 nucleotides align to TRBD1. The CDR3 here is CASSFDRVRGGEQFF. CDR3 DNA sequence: TGTGCCAGCAGCTTCGACAGGGTTCGCGGCGGTGAGCAGTTCTTC. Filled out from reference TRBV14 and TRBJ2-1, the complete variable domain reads EAGVTQFPSHSVIEKGQTVTLRCDPISGHDNLYWYRRVMGKEIKFLLHFVKESKQDESGMPNNRFLAERTGGTYSTLKVQPAELEDSGVYFCASSFDRVRGGEQFFGPGTRLTVL.